Listed here are 29 T cell receptor beta chains from one sample, sequenced in a study of STAT5B mutations in CD4+ large granular lymphocyte leukemia. The protocol was immunoSEQ multiplex PCR, while the TCRdb copy is restricted to in-frame clones and leaves out a portion. Of about 24,000 clones in the sample, 55% to 75% were seen once. Source material: CD4+ T cells from blood buffy coats. The source of these receptors is a human donor in good health.

This sequence joins TRBV11-2 and TRBJ2-3; weak D call: TRBD1 (6 bases). V was shortened by 8 bases and J by 1 base, with 19 bases between the two germline ends. Germline-derived CDR1 and CDR2 are SGHAT and FQNNGV. This CDR3 spans 16 amino acids. The CDR3 DNA follows: TGTGCCAGCTCCCCCTTTCTCCGGACAGGCACAGATACGCAGTATTTT. Translating it yields CASSPFLRTGTDTQYF.

The V and J genes are TRBV19 and TRBJ1-1; TRBD1 agrees at 10 bases. CDR3 length: 17 residues. With V trimmed by 4 bases and J by 4 bases, 12 bases remained unmatched. Germline loops: CDR1 LNHDA, CDR2 SQIVND (reference sequence). CDR3 nucleotide sequence: TGTGCCAGTAGTACTAGGGACAGGGGAGGGTTTGCCACTGAAGCTTTCTTT. Translated: CASSTRDRGGFATEAFF.

The rearrangement joins TRBV28 to TRBJ2-3; D may be TRBD1 (5 bases). The V and J ends lost 4 bases and 3 bases respectively, with 8 bases between them. CDR3 length: 13 amino acids. Per the germline V gene, CDR1 is MDHEN and CDR2 is SYDVKM. In DNA, the CDR3 is TGTGCCAGCAGTTCCCCAGGGACAGATACGCAGTATTTT. Protein product: CASSSPGTDTQYF.

This rearrangement joins TRBV5-5 to TRBJ2-7, with D unclear. The germline V and J ends were trimmed by 4 bases and 3 bases, with 11 bases remaining between them. CDR3 length: 13 amino acids. Per germline, CDR1 SGHKS and CDR2 YYEKEE (reference sequence). For the CDR3, the DNA is TGTGCCAGCAGCAGATTACAGAGCTACGAGCAGTACTTC. Translating gives CASSRLQSYEQYF. The full variable domain, in which reference TRBV5-5 and TRBJ2-7 provide the parts outside the CDR3, is DAGVTQSPTHLIKTRGQQVTLRCSPISGHKSVSWYQQVLGQGPQFIFQYYEKEERGRGNFPDRFSARQFPNYSSELNVNALLLGDSALYLCASSRLQSYEQYFGPGTRLTVT.

CDR3 region: CASGSMGEKLFF. The CDR3 nucleotides are TGTGCCAGCGGCTCAATGGGTGAAAAACTGTTTTTT. J is TRBJ1-4 and V is TRBV6-6; D not certain. This CDR3 spans 12 amino acids. Between the trimmed V and J ends, which lost 8 bases and 7 bases, there was a span of 11 bases. Germline CDR1 and CDR2: MNHNY and SVGAGI (reference sequence).

This clone came up once. V is TRBV7-2 and J is TRBJ2-1; D is unresolved. The germline V and J ends were trimmed by 5 bases and 0 bases, with 11 bases remaining between them. CDR1 is SGHTA and CDR2 is FQGNSA in the germline V gene. The CDR3 contains 15 residues. The CDR3: CASSQKALSYNEQFF. CDR3 sequence (DNA): TGTGCCAGCAGCCAGAAGGCCCTCTCCTACAATGAGCAGTTCTTC.

A word on this clone: The junction and the germline gene differ at one end; a read error may be behind it. The rearrangement links TRBV9 to TRBJ2-5; tentatively, D is TRBD1 or TRBD2 (5 bases each). CDR3 size: 14 residues. CDR1 and CDR2 from the germline V gene are SGDLS and YYNGEE. The CDR3 spells CASSVTTVQETQYF. The CDR3 nucleotides are TGTGCCAGTAGCGTAACGACAGTCCAAGAGACCCAGTACTTC.

This sequence joins TRBV29-1 and TRBJ1-1, with D perhaps matching TRBD1 (5 bases). Per the germline V gene, CDR1 is SQVTM and CDR2 is ANQGSEA. Trimming took 4 bases from V and 6 from J, leaving 21 bases between them. The CDR3 is 15 amino acids. CDR3 loop: CSVVWGPPLLPEAFF. CDR3 in DNA: TGCAGCGTTGTTTGGGGACCACCGTTATTACCTGAAGCTTTCTTT.

The CDR3 protein is CASSLEGGNYGYTF. The DNA for the CDR3 is TGTGCCAGCAGCTTAGAAGGAGGGAACTATGGCTACACCTTC. This chain links TRBV11-2 with TRBJ1-2; D uncertain. V gave up 0 bases and J gave up 2 bases, with 7 bases separating them. Germline loops: CDR1 SGHAT, CDR2 FQNNGV. This CDR3 comprises 14 residues.

This clone was recorded a few times. The chain has TRBV19 and TRBJ1-5, with D possibly TRBD1 on 6 matching bases. There are 14 residues in the CDR3. V shed 10 bases and J shed 4 bases, with 17 bases lying between them. Germline V gene lookup returns CDR1 LNHDA and CDR2 SQIVND (reference sequence). The CDR3 is CATHNRVGNQPQHF. CDR3 coding DNA: TGTGCCACCCACAACAGGGTTGGTAATCAGCCCCAGCATTTT.

V gene TRBV5-4 combines with J gene TRBJ2-7; D remains ambiguous. The CDR3 loop spans 13 amino acids. Between the trimmed V and J ends, which lost 2 bases and 2 bases, there was a span of 8 bases. The germline CDR1 and CDR2 sequences are SGHNT and YYREEE (reference sequence). This CDR3 reads CASSFHSTYEQYF. The CDR3 DNA sequence: TGTGCCAGCAGCTTTCACTCAACCTACGAGCAGTACTTC.

The chain joins TRBV6-1 to TRBJ2-4, with 10 bases that match TRBD2. After removal of 5 bases from V and 1 base from J, the junction contained 2 bases not matched to a gene. The CDR3 runs to 15 residues. CDR1 and CDR2 from the germline V gene are MNHNS and SASEGT. CDR3 sequence: CASSHSGGAKNIQYF. In DNA, the CDR3 is TGTGCCAGCAGTCATAGCGGGGGGGCCAAAAACATTCAGTACTTC.

The chain couples TRBV30 to TRBJ1-1, with unresolved D. The CDR3 consists of 13 residues. Germline CDR1 reads GTSNPN; CDR2 reads SVGIG (reference sequence). With 2 bases removed from V and 4 bases from J, the gap between germline ends came to 11 bases. The CDR3: CAWSPSFLTEAFF. DNA for the CDR3: TGTGCCTGGAGTCCCAGTTTCCTCACTGAAGCTTTCTTT.

V usage is TRBV28 and J usage is TRBJ1-5; the D gene is possibly TRBD1 (5 bases). The V gene's germline CDR1 is MDHEN and CDR2 SYDVKM. The CDR3 sequence is 12 residues long. Trimming stripped 7 bases from V and 3 bases from J, with 7 bases between. CDR3 protein: CASKDINQPQHF. CDR3 nucleotide sequence: TGTGCCAGCAAGGACATCAATCAGCCCCAGCATTTT.

This chain joins TRBV6-6 and TRBJ1-6; 7 bases fit TRBD1. The germline CDR1 and CDR2 sequences are MNHNY and SVGAGI (reference sequence). V shed 5 bases, J shed 5 bases, and the junction held 6 bases outside the gene matches. The CDR3 covers 15 residues. In nucleotides, the CDR3 is TGTGCCAGCAGTGATGGGACAGCAAATAATTCACCCCTCCACTTT. Translation: CASSDGTANNSPLHF.

The V gene is TRBV14, the J gene TRBJ1-2; 7 bases align to TRBD1. V was clipped by 0 bases and J by 6 bases; unmatched bases: 13. This CDR3 is 17 amino acids long. From germline, CDR1 is SGHDN and CDR2 FVKESK. For the CDR3, the DNA is TGTGCCAGCAGCCAAGATCCGGTTGGTGGCAGGGGGAATGGCTACACCTTC. This encodes CASSQDPVGGRGNGYTF.

In this sample, this clone turned up a few times. The rearrangement links TRBV19 to TRBJ2-1, with 7 bases fitting TRBD1. J was trimmed by 9 bases and V by 6 bases; bases with no gene match: 5. The CDR3 sequence is 12 residues long. The germline gives CDR1 LNHDA, CDR2 SQIVND (reference sequence). CDR3 sequence (DNA): TGTGCCAGTAGCCGACAGGGTGGTGAGCAGTTCTTC. This encodes CASSRQGGEQFF.

The CDR3 here is CASTSRDRTDTQYF. Written as DNA, the CDR3 is TGTGCCAGCACGTCTCGGGATCGCACAGATACGCAGTATTTT. The rearrangement links TRBV5-4 to TRBJ2-3; tentative D call: TRBD2 (5 bases). V shed 6 bases and J shed 1 base, with 12 bases lying between them. The V gene's germline CDR1 is SGHNT and CDR2 YYREEE (reference sequence). The CDR3 is 14 residues long.

The chain carries TRBV6-1 and TRBJ2-3, with 13 bases aligning to TRBD2. With 11 bases clipped from V and 0 bases from J, the junction kept 5 bases outside the gene matches. Germline CDR1 MNHNS, CDR2 SASEGT. This CDR3 comprises 15 residues. The CDR3 is CAGTSGGASTDTQYF. In DNA form, the CDR3 reads TGTGCCGGTACTAGCGGGGGGGCTAGCACAGATACGCAGTATTTT.

This chain links TRBV6-5 with TRBJ1-1; D unclear. The V gene lost 0 bases and the J gene lost 2 bases, with 7 bases spanning the gap. The CDR3 covers 14 residues. Germline loops: CDR1 MNHEY, CDR2 SVGAGI. As DNA, the CDR3 is TGTGCCAGCAGTTACTCGCCCCTAAACACTGAAGCTTTCTTT. Protein sequence: CASSYSPLNTEAFF.

This chain joins TRBV5-4 and TRBJ1-2, with unresolved D. Germline loops: CDR1 SGHNT, CDR2 YYREEE (reference sequence). This CDR3 has 16 residues. Trimming pared 4 bases from V and 4 bases from J, leaving 20 bases between. In DNA form, the CDR3 reads TGTGCCAGCAGCGTAGAGACGACGGCCGTGGCCTATGGCTACACCTTC. This encodes CASSVETTAVAYGYTF.

In DNA, the CDR3 is TGTGCCATCACCCGGGACAGACTTCCAAATGGCTACACCTTC. Residues: CAITRDRLPNGYTF. The chain couples TRBV10-3 to TRBJ1-2, with TRBD1 identical over 7 bases. With V trimmed by 7 bases and J by 6 bases, 11 bases remained unmatched. From germline, CDR1 is ENHRY and CDR2 SYGVKD. CDR3 length: 14 amino acids.

This chain connects TRBV28 to TRBJ2-1, with D perhaps being TRBD1 or TRBD2 (5 bases each). The germline CDR1 and CDR2 sequences are MDHEN and SYDVKM. V gave up 6 bases and J gave up 5 bases, with 11 bases separating them. The CDR3 has 13 amino acids. DNA of the CDR3: TGTGCCAGCAGGGGACCGCCGAACAATGAGCAGTTCTTC. Its protein product is CASRGPPNNEQFF. The full variable domain, completed using reference TRBV28 and TRBJ2-1, is DVKVTQSSRYLVKRTGEKVFLECVQDMDHENMFWYRQDPGLGLRLIYFSYDVKMKEKGDIPEGYSVSREKKERFSLILESASTNQTSMYLCASRGPPNNEQFFGPGTRLTVL.

This clone has only one observation. The J gene is TRBJ2-7, the V gene TRBV5-1, with 9 bases identical to TRBD1. Germline V gene data show CDR1 as SGHRS and CDR2 as YFSETQ. V trimming: 0 bases; J trimming: 6 bases; junction bases outside the gene matches: 7. This CDR3 spans 15 amino acids. The CDR3 protein is CASSLGDRVGSEQYF. CDR3 in DNA: TGCGCCAGCAGCTTGGGGGACAGGGTCGGATCCGAGCAGTACTTC. Full variable domain (remainder filled in from reference TRBV5-1 and TRBJ2-7): KAGVTQTPRYLIKTRGQQVTLSCSPISGHRSVSWYQQTPGQGLQFLFEYFSETQRNKGNFPGRFSGRQFSNSRSEMNVSTLELGDSALYLCASSLGDRVGSEQYFGPGTRLTVT.

This clone was recorded a few times. The chain employs TRBV19 and TRBJ1-5; D might be TRBD1 (5 bases). The CDR3 extends over 12 amino acids. CDR1 LNHDA and CDR2 SQIVND come from the germline V gene (reference sequence). Trimming stripped 5 bases from V and 4 bases from J, with 6 bases between. The CDR3 sequence: CASSRGNQPQHF. The CDR3 DNA is TGTGCCAGTAGTCGGGGGAATCAGCCCCAGCATTTT.

The rearrangement uses TRBV18 and TRBJ1-1; no firm D call. This CDR3 spans 13 amino acids. Germline CDR1 KGHSH, CDR2 LQKENI. V lost 4 bases, J lost 8 bases, and 14 bases lay in between. CDR3 in amino acids: CASSLGLGGEAFF. The CDR3 DNA reads as TGTGCCAGCTCACTTGGACTAGGCGGGGAAGCTTTCTTT.

The rearrangement uses TRBV28 and TRBJ2-7; 7 bases are shared with TRBD1. The V segment lost 5 bases and the J segment 3 bases; nucleotides outside the gene matches: 10. Germline assignment: CDR1 MDHEN and CDR2 SYDVKM. The CDR3 sequence is 15 residues long. CDR3 sequence: CASSSTDRSHYEQYF. CDR3 in DNA: TGTGCCAGCAGTAGTACGGACAGGTCGCACTACGAGCAGTACTTC.

J is TRBJ1-1 and V is TRBV9, with D unresolved. The CDR3 contains 14 residues. Germline loops: CDR1 SGDLS, CDR2 YYNGEE. The V gene lost 2 bases and the J gene lost 1 base, with 9 bases spanning the gap. In DNA form, the CDR3 reads TGTGCCAGCAGCGTTTCTGGTACGAACACTGAAGCTTTCTTT. The encoded protein is CASSVSGTNTEAFF.

The CDR3 DNA reads as TGTGCCAGCAGTTTATTTGGGCTTGGCTTCAATCAGCCCCAGCATTTT. It codes for CASSLFGLGFNQPQHF. This chain links TRBV28 with TRBJ1-5; no clear D. Germline V gene data show CDR1 as MDHEN and CDR2 as SYDVKM. V lost 1 base and J 3 bases, leaving 13 bases between the germline ends. The CDR3 is 16 amino acids.